The clone carrying this TCR beta chain has only a few counts. Its target is not known. The record originates from a study of blood T cells in healthy people across ages. Whole-study findings and limits: The authors considered diversity estimates from one million T cells to be underestimates. Long-lived donors had more naive CD4+ cells and higher diversity than aged donors.

Through a sample-barcoded 5' primer and a J-beta primer mix, a second PCR was run for about 7 to 12 cycles. Each cDNA molecule received a tag from a template-switch adaptor that had 12 random nucleotides. MiXCR was run by TCRdb on the 5' RACE reads, yielding one entry per CDR3 protein. The data contain some 1.8 million distinct CDR3 sequences, 35% to 50% of them singletons. The germline CDR1 and CDR2 sequences are ENHRY and SYGVKD. The CDR3 has 14 residues. The gene calls are TRBV10-3 and TRBJ2-4, with no clear D. The J call may not be correct, given that the DNA end is closer to TRBJ2-7. Sample: blood. The source of this sequence is a human donor in good health. CDR3: CAISDWAAPYEQYF. CDR3 bases: TGTGCCATCAGTGATTGGGCAGCCCCCTACGAGCAGTACTTC.